This T cell receptor beta chain was captured in a study of OX40 agonist ivuxolimab in advanced cancers. Between the trimmed V and J ends, which lost 1 base and 1 base, there was a span of 11 bases. Germline CDR1 and CDR2: SQVTM and ANQGSEA. The CDR3 sequence is 14 residues long. Method: immunoSEQ multiplex PCR; TCRdb's copy keeps in-frame clones and lacks some. The sample lists tens of thousands of clones; over 75% were seen once. The J gene is TRBJ2-7, the V gene TRBV29-1, with TRBD1 as a possible D gene (5 bases). The sequence was obtained from an adult with an advanced solid tumor such as melanoma, head and neck, liver or kidney cancer. Specimen: CD4+ or CD8+ T cells sorted from blood, collected in a trial of the OX40 agonist ivuxolimab. CDR3 amino acids: CSVEARQGSYEQYF. DNA for the CDR3: TGCAGCGTTGAAGCAAGGCAGGGATCCTACGAGCAGTACTTC.